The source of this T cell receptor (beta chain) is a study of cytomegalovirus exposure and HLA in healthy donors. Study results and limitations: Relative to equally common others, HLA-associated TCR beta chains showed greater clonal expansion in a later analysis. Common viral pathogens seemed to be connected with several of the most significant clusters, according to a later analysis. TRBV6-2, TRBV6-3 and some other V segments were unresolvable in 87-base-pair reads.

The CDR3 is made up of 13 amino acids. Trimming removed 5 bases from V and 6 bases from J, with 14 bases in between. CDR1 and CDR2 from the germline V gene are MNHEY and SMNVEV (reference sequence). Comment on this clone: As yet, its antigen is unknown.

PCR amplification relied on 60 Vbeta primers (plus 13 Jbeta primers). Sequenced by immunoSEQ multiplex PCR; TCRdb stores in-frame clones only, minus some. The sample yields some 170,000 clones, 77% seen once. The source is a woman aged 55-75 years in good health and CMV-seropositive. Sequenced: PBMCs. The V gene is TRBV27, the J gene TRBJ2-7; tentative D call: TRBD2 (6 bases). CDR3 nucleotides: TGTGCCAGCAGTCCCAGGGAGGCAACCGAGCAGTACTTC. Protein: CASSPREATEQYF.